This passage covers 18 T cell receptor beta chains from one sample sequenced in a study of shared clonotypes between healthy human individuals. Using immunoSEQ multiplex PCR, the repertoire was profiled, and TCRdb retains in-frame clones only, with some absent. The data hold 950,000 to 1,100,000 clones, with approximately 78% observed a single time. The sample taken for sequencing was memory CD4+ T cells from PBMCs. Sample subset: CD45RA-negative fraction. Receptors were obtained from a man aged 18 to 29 in good health. Some clones in this sample may be carry-over from other donors' samples.

This clone has only one observation. The J gene is TRBJ2-2, the V gene TRBV5-4; D uncertain. Germline V CDR1 and CDR2: SGHNT, YYREEE (reference sequence). The CDR3 length is 12 residues. The germline V and J ends were trimmed by 3 bases and 6 bases, with 6 bases remaining between them. The CDR3 sequence: CASSSLAGELFF. The CDR3 DNA sequence: TGTGCCAGCAGCTCCCTCGCCGGGGAGCTGTTTTTT.

The rearrangement links TRBV5-4 to TRBJ2-2, with 15 nucleotides matching TRBD2. Germline-derived CDR1 and CDR2 are SGHNT and YYREEE (reference sequence). J was trimmed by 3 bases and V by 4 bases; bases with no gene match: 7. CDR3 length: 18 residues. The CDR3 region is CASSPGTSGRPYTGELFF. In DNA form, the CDR3 reads TGTGCCAGCAGCCCGGGGACTAGCGGGAGGCCATACACCGGGGAGCTGTTTTTT.

The chain carries TRBV29-1 and TRBJ2-3; TRBD2 matches 11 bases. The CDR3 contains 14 residues. Trimming took 3 bases from V and 5 from J; bases not matched to a gene: 4. CDR1 SQVTM and CDR2 ANQGSEA come from the germline V gene. This chain's CDR3 is CSVEASGRKDTQYF. CDR3 DNA: TGCAGCGTTGAGGCTAGCGGGAGGAAAGATACGCAGTATTTT.

The V and J genes are TRBV28 and TRBJ2-5, with 10 bases matching TRBD2. CDR1 is MDHEN and CDR2 is SYDVKM in the germline V gene. CDR3 length equals 16 residues. V lost 5 bases to trimming and J lost 2 bases; unmatched junction nucleotides: 8. CDR3: CASSPSSGRRQETQYF. The DNA of the CDR3 is TGTGCCAGCAGTCCCTCTAGCGGGAGACGGCAAGAGACCCAGTACTTC.

The gene calls are TRBV30 and TRBJ1-1; maybe TRBD1 (6 bases). The germline gives CDR1 GTSNPN, CDR2 SVGIG (reference sequence). The length of the CDR3 is 11 residues. Trimming stripped 5 bases from V and 8 bases from J, with 12 bases between. CDR3: CAWWDTGEAFF. CDR3 coding DNA: TGTGCCTGGTGGGATACAGGGGAAGCTTTCTTT.

The J gene is TRBJ1-2, the V gene TRBV7-2, with 8 bases fitting TRBD1. The CDR3 runs 14 residues. The germline CDR1 and CDR2 sequences are SGHTA and FQGNSA. The V segment lost 4 bases and the J segment 7 bases; nucleotides outside the gene matches: 8. The CDR3 nucleotides are TGTGCCAGCAGCTCTAACTCAGGGGGCTCTGGCTACACCTTC. As protein: CASSSNSGGSGYTF.

With respect to this clone: The sample carries other DNA sequences with the same CDR3. The rearrangement joins TRBV5-1 to TRBJ1-1, with D uncertain. CDR3 length: 13 residues. Looked up from germline, CDR1 is SGHRS and CDR2 is YFSETQ. Trimming shortened V by 0 bases and J by 2 bases, and 5 bases separated the two germline ends. The CDR3 DNA follows: TGCGCCAGCAGCTTGGACAGAAACACTGAAGCTTTCTTT. Translation gives CASSLDRNTEAFF.

V gene TRBV19 combines with J gene TRBJ1-2; D is possibly TRBD1 (5 bases). Germline CDR1 reads LNHDA; CDR2 reads SQIVND (reference sequence). This CDR3 region has 10 residues. V was pared by 7 bases and J by 8 bases, with 8 bases between. This CDR3 reads CASKGQGYTF. In DNA, the CDR3 is TGTGCCAGTAAGGGGCAGGGCTACACCTTC.

The genes are TRBV18 and TRBJ2-7; TRBD2 agrees at 12 bases. This CDR3 has 15 amino acids. Trimming cost V 6 bases and J 2 bases; bases outside gene matches: 5. Germline CDR1 reads KGHSH; CDR2 reads LQKENI. The CDR3 DNA is TGTGCCAGCTCGCGGACTAGCGGGGACACCTACGAGCAGTACTTC. Translation: CASSRTSGDTYEQYF.

The J gene is TRBJ2-1, the V gene TRBV28, with D uncertain. In germline, CDR1 is MDHEN, CDR2 SYDVKM. The CDR3 is made up of 15 amino acids. V shed 5 bases and J shed 6 bases, with 17 bases lying between them. The CDR3 DNA sequence: TGTGCCAGCAGTCCGCCGAGATCCCCGGTCAATGAGCAGTTCTTC. Encoded protein: CASSPPRSPVNEQFF.

The chain combines TRBV7-9 with TRBJ2-3; D gene ambiguous. From germline, CDR1 is SEHNR and CDR2 FQNEAQ (reference sequence). This CDR3 region has 13 residues. The ends were cut back, 4 bases at V and 4 bases at J, with 9 bases in the middle. Here the CDR3 reads CASSSTPPDTQYF. CDR3 DNA: TGTGCCAGCAGCTCCACTCCGCCAGATACGCAGTATTTT.

The rearrangement joins TRBV6-6 to TRBJ1-1; perhaps TRBD1 as D (5 bases). Germline V gene sequence: CDR1 MNHNY, CDR2 SVGAGI (reference sequence). Trimming removed 6 bases from V and 4 bases from J, with 12 bases in between. This CDR3 spans 13 amino acids. The CDR3 reads CASSGGHRTEAFF. The CDR3 coding sequence is TGTGCCAGCAGCGGGGGTCACCGCACTGAAGCTTTCTTT.

The rearrangement links TRBV5-1 to TRBJ2-1; 9 nucleotides line up with TRBD2. V shed 5 bases, J shed 8 bases, and the junction held 11 bases outside the gene matches. Germline assignment: CDR1 SGHRS and CDR2 YFSETQ. The CDR3 has 15 residues. CDR3 amino acids: CASRSLAGVEDEQFF. CDR3 bases: TGCGCCAGCAGGTCCTTAGCGGGAGTGGAGGATGAGCAGTTCTTC.

Comments on this clone: This sample also contains other DNA sequences that code for the same CDR3. The chain uses TRBV6-6 and TRBJ2-2; 12 bases match TRBD2. The junction had 6 bases not matched to a gene; V was cut back by 11 bases and J by 2 bases. This CDR3 spans 15 amino acids. Germline CDR1 reads MNHNY; CDR2 reads SVGAGI (reference sequence). DNA for the CDR3: TGTGCCTCCAGGACTAGCGGGGTAAACACCGGGGAGCTGTTTTTT. Its protein is CASRTSGVNTGELFF.

The rearrangement uses TRBV9 and TRBJ2-7, with D possibly matching TRBD1 (6 bases). The CDR3 runs to 14 residues. The V and J ends lost 1 base and 2 bases respectively, with 10 bases between them. Germline V lookup: CDR1 SGDLS, CDR2 YYNGEE. The CDR3 here is CASSVQGSAYEQYF. CDR3 bases: TGTGCCAGCAGCGTACAGGGGTCCGCCTACGAGCAGTACTTC. The full variable domain, in which reference TRBV9 and TRBJ2-7 provide the parts outside the CDR3, is DSGVTQTPKHLITATGQRVTLRCSPRSGDLSVYWYQQSLDQGLQFLIQYYNGEERAKGNILERFSAQQFPDLHSELNLSSLELGDSALYFCASSVQGSAYEQYFGPGTRLTVT.

The J gene is TRBJ2-3, the V gene TRBV25-1; TRBD1 matches 7 bases. This CDR3 contains 15 residues. The germline V gene has CDR1 MGHDK and CDR2 SYGVNS. V was clipped by 6 bases and J by 4 bases; unmatched bases: 10. This chain's CDR3 is CASRADDRAPDTQYF. CDR3 DNA: TGTGCCAGCAGAGCCGACGACAGGGCGCCAGATACGCAGTATTTT. Supplemented by reference TRBV25-1 and TRBJ2-3, the full variable domain reads EADIYQTPRYLVIGTGKKITLECSQTMGHDKMYWYQQDPGMELHLIHYSYGVNSTEKGDLSSESTVSRIRTEHFPLTLESARPSHTSQYLCASRADDRAPDTQYFGPGTRLTVL.

This rearrangement joins TRBV29-1 to TRBJ1-1; maybe TRBD1 (6 bases). Germline V lookup: CDR1 SQVTM, CDR2 ANQGSEA. V was clipped by 4 bases and J by 6 bases, with 15 bases between them. The CDR3 is made up of 13 amino acids. The CDR3 coding sequence is TGCAGCGTTGGAGGTACAGGGACGGCTGAAGCTTTCTTT. The encoded protein is CSVGGTGTAEAFF.

The V call is TRBV5-4, the J call TRBJ2-5, with D perhaps given as TRBD1 or TRBD2 (5 bases each). The V end lost 1 base, the J end lost 4 bases, and 11 bases lay between the germline ends. Germline CDR1 is SGHNT and CDR2 is YYREEE (reference sequence). This CDR3 contains 14 residues. Here the CDR3 reads CASSLRTGTETQYF. In DNA, the CDR3 is TGTGCCAGCAGCTTGCGAACGGGGACAGAGACCCAGTACTTC.